The clone carrying this T cell receptor beta chain was seen once. Germline V gene data show CDR1 as MNHEY and CDR2 as SVGAGI. Trimming shortened V by 2 bases and J by 0 bases, and 11 bases separated the two germline ends. The CDR3 consists of 16 residues. The data stem from a study of technical replicates of blood from a few donors. Assay: immunoSEQ multiplex PCR; the TCRdb copy retains only in-frame clones and omits some. The sample yields 90,000 or so clones, roughly 94% seen once. The J gene is TRBJ2-1, the V gene TRBV6-5; TRBD2 might be the D (6 bases). The clonotype comes from a human donor in good health. The sequenced material came from T cells isolated from PBMCs. CDR3 protein: CASSYNLASSYNEQFF. The DNA for the CDR3 is TGTGCCAGCAGTTACAATCTAGCGAGCTCCTACAATGAGCAGTTCTTC.